This TCR beta chain came from a study of blood T cell repertoires in COVID-19. Study-wide background: Acute-phase and convalescent COVID-19 samples originated in the United States, Italy and Spain. T cells, B-cell-depleted T cells, or PBMCs provided the cDNA or gDNA that served as material.

Per the study methods: Using reference gene primer amplification, nucleated cell counts were estimated. Here immunoSEQ multiplex PCR was the method, and the copy in TCRdb shows in-frame clones only, minus some. That table is the source of V, J and clone size, and D and trimming were worked out from the DNA. In the table there are some 120,000 clones, 85% to 90% of which are singletons. The CDR3 is 15 amino acids. J gave up 4 bases and V 1 base, and 6 bases lay outside the gene matches. The germline CDR1 and CDR2 sequences are SGHVS and FNYEAQ. Sequencing was carried out using peripheral blood. V gene TRBV7-6 combines with J gene TRBJ2-7; 8 nucleotides agree with TRBD1. The source of this sequence is an older man with active or convalescent COVID-19. The DNA for the CDR3 is TGTGCCAGCAGCTTAGGACAGGGGTTTGATTACGAGCAGTACTTC. Translated: CASSLGQGFDYEQYF.